The next 27 T cell receptor beta chains were all read from a single sample in a study of blood T cell repertoires in COVID-19 (dated by TCRdb to the early 2020s). The library was made by the immunoSEQ multiplex PCR assay. Here the immuneACCESS table is served through TCRdb, limited to in-frame sequences with V and J called. Missing clones are a known gap in these copies; in checked studies unresolved V genes cover under half, and the rest lacks a known reason. This sample is represented by hundreds of thousands of clones; 89% of them were singletons. Approximately 1.8% of the sample comes from the top ten. Material for sequencing was peripheral blood. All receptors come from a woman aged 25 to 39 with COVID-19, enrolled during active disease.

The V and J genes are TRBV28 and TRBJ2-5; 7 nucleotides line up with TRBD1. The CDR3 is made up of 15 amino acids. Germline-derived CDR1 and CDR2 are MDHEN and SYDVKM. V lost 5 bases and J lost 5; bases outside the gene matches: 11. The CDR3 loop reads CASSQKRGPRETQYF. CDR3 bases: TGTGCCAGCAGTCAAAAAAGGGGGCCTAGGGAGACCCAGTACTTC.

This clone has a handful of counts. This chain uses TRBV6-5 with TRBJ1-6; the match to TRBD1 covers 7 bases. Trimming at V came to 6 bases and at J to 12 bases, leaving 14 bases not matched to a gene. Per the germline V gene, CDR1 is MNHEY and CDR2 is SVGAGI. The CDR3 consists of 15 residues. CDR3 sequence reads: CASRPRDRDGRPLHF. The CDR3 DNA is TGTGCCAGCAGGCCCCGAGACAGGGATGGTAGACCCCTCCACTTT.

The rearrangement links TRBV10-3 to TRBJ2-5; D is uncertain. V was shortened by 3 bases and J by 0 bases, with 5 bases between the two germline ends. Germline-derived CDR1 and CDR2 are ENHRY and SYGVKD. This CDR3 spans 13 amino acids. The CDR3 loop is CAISDNNQETQYF. CDR3 nucleotide sequence: TGTGCCATCAGTGATAACAACCAAGAGACCCAGTACTTC.

This sequence joins TRBV7-2 and TRBJ2-7, with a tentative D call TRBD1 (6 bases). V was pared by 5 bases and J by 7 bases, with 15 bases between. Per germline, CDR1 SGHTA and CDR2 FQGNSA. CDR3 size: 13 residues. This CDR3 reads CASSPGRGSEQYF. The DNA for the CDR3 is TGTGCCAGCAGCCCCGGCAGGGGTTCTGAGCAGTACTTC. Looking up the rest from reference TRBV7-2 and TRBJ2-7 gives the full variable domain: GAGVSQSPSNKVTEKGKDVELRCDPISGHTALYWYRQSLGQGLEFLIYFQGNSAPDKSGLPSDRFSAERTGGSVSTLTIQRTQQEDSAVYLCASSPGRGSEQYFGPGTRLTVT.

The chain carries TRBV11-3 and TRBJ2-5; 13 nucleotides line up with TRBD2. This CDR3 has 17 residues. With V trimmed by 5 bases and J by 1 base, 7 bases remained unmatched. Germline V lookup: CDR1 SGHNT, CDR2 YENEEA. CDR3 bases: TGTGCCAGCAGCAAACTAGCGGGGGGGCCTCGCCAAGAGACCCAGTACTTC. As protein: CASSKLAGGPRQETQYF.

This chain joins TRBV15 and TRBJ2-2; 9 bases match TRBD2. Germline loops: CDR1 LNHNV, CDR2 YYDKDF (reference sequence). The CDR3 length is 15 residues. Germline trimming cut 5 bases from V and 4 bases from J; bases unmatched to any gene: 5. CDR3 in DNA: TGTGCCACCAGCCGCGGGGGGGCGAGCACCGGGGAGCTGTTTTTT. As protein: CATSRGGASTGELFF.

The rearrangement joins TRBV18 to TRBJ2-5; tentative D call: TRBD1 (5 bases). With 6 bases removed from V and 5 bases from J, the gap between germline ends came to 16 bases. The CDR3 length is 14 residues. From germline, CDR1 is KGHSH and CDR2 LQKENI. The chain's CDR3 is CASSVTGRRETQYF. The CDR3 nucleotides read TGTGCCAGCTCCGTAACAGGCCGGCGGGAGACCCAGTACTTC.

The rearrangement links TRBV19 to TRBJ2-6; perhaps TRBD1 as D (6 bases). The CDR3 extends over 15 amino acids. Germline values: CDR1 LNHDA, CDR2 SQIVND (reference sequence). Deletions cut 5 bases from V and 1 base from J, with 9 bases between. The CDR3 loop is CASSVDSSGANVLTF. As DNA, the CDR3 is TGTGCCAGTAGTGTGGACAGTTCTGGGGCCAACGTCCTGACTTTC.

The chain carries TRBV4-1 and TRBJ2-7; D call uncertain. This CDR3 comprises 13 residues. V was pared by 4 bases and J by 6 bases, with 13 bases between. Germline V gene sequence: CDR1 MGHRA, CDR2 YSYEKL. As DNA, the CDR3 is TGCGCCAGCAGCCTCGATACTGGGCCCGAGCAGTACTTC. Encoded protein: CASSLDTGPEQYF.

The CDR3 here is CASSVDRNYEQYF. In DNA, the CDR3 is TGTGCCAGCAGCGTCGACAGGAACTACGAGCAGTACTTC. V usage is TRBV7-3 and J usage is TRBJ2-7; a possible D gene is TRBD1 (6 bases). Germline V gene data show CDR1 as SGHTA and CDR2 as FQGTGA. This CDR3 is built from 13 residues. Deletions cut 5 bases from V and 3 bases from J, with 11 bases between. Full variable domain (outside the CDR3, taken from reference TRBV7-3 and TRBJ2-7): GAGVSQTPSNKVTEKGKYVELRCDPISGHTALYWYRQSLGQGPEFLIYFQGTGAADDSGLPNDRFFAVRPEGSVSTLKIQRTERGDSAVYLCASSVDRNYEQYFGPGTRLTVT.

This clone was seen many times. The chain carries TRBV9 and TRBJ2-2, with 8 bases matching TRBD2. The CDR3 covers 16 residues. CDR1 is SGDLS and CDR2 is YYNGEE in the germline V gene. The V and J ends lost 3 bases and 0 bases, in that order; junction bases with no gene match: 4. The CDR3 DNA follows: TGTGCCAGCAGCGAGCCGGGAGGGGCGAACACCGGGGAGCTGTTTTTT. The encoded protein is CASSEPGGANTGELFF.

The V call is TRBV19, the J call TRBJ2-5, with TRBD1 matching 10 bases. This CDR3 contains 18 residues. The ends lost 5 bases at V and 3 bases at J; junction bases unmatched: 15. Germline CDR1 reads LNHDA; CDR2 reads SQIVND (reference sequence). The CDR3, as DNA: TGTGCCAGTAGTCAGTCCGGGACAGGGGTGGAAATGGAAGAGACCCAGTACTTC. Encoded protein: CASSQSGTGVEMEETQYF.

The chain uses TRBV6-5 and TRBJ1-1, with a tentative D call TRBD1 (5 bases). Germline loops: CDR1 MNHEY, CDR2 SVGAGI. V was shortened by 2 bases and J by 8 bases, with 18 bases between the two germline ends. The CDR3 loop spans 15 amino acids. The DNA for the CDR3 is TGTGCCAGCAGTTACCAAACCTGGGGGGAGGGAGAAGCTTTCTTT. Translated, it gives CASSYQTWGEGEAFF.

This clone came up once. The rearrangement joins TRBV7-9 to TRBJ1-2, with TRBD1 matching over 7 bases. V was pared by 5 bases and J by 1 base, with 7 bases of the junction left unmatched. The CDR3 spans 15 residues. Germline CDR1 is SEHNR and CDR2 is FQNEAQ (reference sequence). The CDR3 region is CASSPTGIFNYGYTF. The DNA of the CDR3 is TGTGCCAGCAGCCCGACAGGGATCTTTAACTATGGCTACACCTTC.

The chain carries TRBV4-2 and TRBJ2-4; 7 nucleotides align to TRBD1. The V gene end was trimmed by 3 bases and the J gene end by 5 bases; junction bases not matched to a gene: 7. The germline gives CDR1 LGHNA, CDR2 YNFKEQ. The CDR3 spans 15 residues. CDR3 sequence reads: CASSQEQGPQNIQYF. The CDR3 DNA sequence: TGTGCCAGCAGCCAGGAACAGGGGCCACAAAACATTCAGTACTTC.

J is TRBJ1-2 and V is TRBV4-1, with TRBD1 as a possible D gene (5 bases). CDR1 and CDR2 from the germline V gene are MGHRA and YSYEKL. The CDR3 loop spans 14 amino acids. Between the trimmed V and J ends, which lost 3 bases and 7 bases, there was a span of 15 bases. Written as DNA, the CDR3 is TGCGCCAGCAGCCAGGCCCGCGGGGGGTCTGGCTACACCTTC. Amino acids: CASSQARGGSGYTF.

J is TRBJ2-1 and V is TRBV10-3; 13 bases line up with TRBD2. Germline lookup yields CDR1 ENHRY and CDR2 SYGVKD. The CDR3 extends over 15 amino acids. The V and J ends lost 4 bases and 7 bases, in that order; junction bases with no gene match: 4. CDR3 residues: CAISVGLAGVNEQFF. The CDR3 DNA follows: TGTGCCATCAGTGTAGGACTAGCGGGGGTTAATGAGCAGTTCTTC.

The CDR3 protein is CASSIVSPWDSNYYNSPLHF. The CDR3 region has the DNA TGTGCCAGTAGTATAGTAAGCCCGTGGGACAGTAACTACTATAATTCACCCCTCCACTTT. This rearrangement joins TRBV19 to TRBJ1-6; 7 nucleotides align to TRBD1. The J segment lost 3 bases and the V segment lost 1 base, leaving 15 bases of the junction unmatched. CDR1 is LNHDA and CDR2 is SQIVND in the germline V gene (reference sequence). The CDR3 loop spans 20 amino acids.

V usage is TRBV11-3 and J usage is TRBJ2-5, with TRBD2 matching 8 bases. From germline, CDR1 is SGHNT and CDR2 YENEEA. Trimming cost V 2 bases and J 6 bases; bases outside gene matches: 5. The CDR3 extends over 14 amino acids. The CDR3 DNA reads as TGTGCCAGCAGCTTAAGGGCGGGGGGACAGACCCAGTACTTC. Its translation is CASSLRAGGQTQYF.

The rearrangement uses TRBV2 and TRBJ1-4; D is undetermined. CDR1 and CDR2 from the germline V gene are SNHLY and FYNNEI. V was cut by 1 base and J by 6 bases, with 12 bases left in between. This CDR3 comprises 15 residues. CDR3 DNA: TGTGCCAGCAGTGAAGTGCGGGCAGCTCATGAAAAACTGTTTTTT. Amino acids: CASSEVRAAHEKLFF.

The chain combines TRBV10-2 with TRBJ1-1; 7 bases are shared with TRBD1. From germline, CDR1 is WSHSY and CDR2 SAAADI. The V segment lost 4 bases and the J segment 6 bases; nucleotides outside the gene matches: 5. The CDR3 runs to 13 residues. CDR3 residues: CASSVGGRAEAFF. The DNA for the CDR3 is TGCGCCAGCAGTGTAGGGGGCCGCGCTGAAGCTTTCTTT.

The chain links TRBV5-6 to TRBJ1-1; D ambiguous. Germline V gene data show CDR1 as SGHDT and CDR2 as YYEEEE. This CDR3 contains 14 residues. V was cut by 0 bases and J by 2 bases, with 8 bases left in between. The CDR3 is CASSLERVNTEAFF. Here the CDR3 DNA reads TGTGCCAGCAGCTTGGAGCGCGTCAACACTGAAGCTTTCTTT.

The rearrangement links TRBV10-3 to TRBJ1-2, with TRBD1 matching over 9 bases. This CDR3 comprises 15 residues. CDR1 ENHRY and CDR2 SYGVKD come from the germline V gene. The V gene end was trimmed by 0 bases and the J gene end by 1 base; junction bases not matched to a gene: 0. CDR3 sequence (DNA): TGTGCCATCAGTGAGTCGACAGGGGGTAACTATGGCTACACCTTC. Protein sequence: CAISESTGGNYGYTF.

The chain uses TRBV2 and TRBJ1-5; the D gene is possibly TRBD1 (5 bases). This CDR3 is 12 amino acids long. The V gene lost 6 bases and the J gene lost 6 bases, with 9 bases spanning the gap. Germline values: CDR1 SNHLY, CDR2 FYNNEI. The CDR3 DNA follows: TGTGCCAGCAGCTCCCAGGGTCAGCCCCAGCATTTT. Protein product: CASSSQGQPQHF.

The V and J genes are TRBV5-1 and TRBJ2-1; 12 nucleotides line up with TRBD2. Germline trimming cut 4 bases from V and 9 bases from J; bases unmatched to any gene: 14. CDR3 size: 17 residues. CDR1 SGHRS and CDR2 YFSETQ come from the germline V gene. CDR3 loop: CASSPPTSGGFGIEQFF. As DNA, the CDR3 is TGCGCCAGCAGCCCCCCGACTAGCGGGGGATTCGGGATTGAGCAGTTCTTC.

The chain combines TRBV7-9 with TRBJ2-5, with D perhaps TRBD1 (6 bases). Deletions cut 5 bases from V and 5 bases from J, with 15 bases between. The V gene's germline CDR1 is SEHNR and CDR2 FQNEAQ (reference sequence). CDR3 length: 14 amino acids. CDR3 bases: TGTGCCAGCAGCCCCCAAAGGGGGATGGAGACCCAGTACTTC. Its protein product is CASSPQRGMETQYF.

This rearrangement joins TRBV11-3 to TRBJ1-4; 10 nucleotides align to TRBD1. V trimming: 4 bases; J trimming: 11 bases; junction bases outside the gene matches: 10. In germline, CDR1 is SGHNT, CDR2 YENEEA. The CDR3 length is 15 residues. The CDR3 DNA follows: TGTGCCAGCAGCTCACAACGACAGGGGGCGAGGAAACTGTTTTTT. Translated, it gives CASSSQRQGARKLFF.